The 29 T cell receptor beta chains reported below all come from one sample, sequenced in a study of T cell responses to AZD1222 COVID-19 vaccine (dated by TCRdb to the early 2020s). The time point label, as the study defines it: baseline before first vaccination. The library was produced with the immunoSEQ multiplex PCR assay. The table comes from immuneACCESS by way of TCRdb, which keeps in-frame sequences with V and J called. Part of the clones is missing from these tables; in studies checked, under half for an unresolved V gene and the rest for unknown reasons. The sample table shows some 120,000 clones, and 85% to 95% are seen once. The ten largest clones capture roughly 1% of the sample. The sequences come from peripheral blood, collected on day 0 of AZD1222 vaccination. The receptors were gathered from an adult in good health.

V usage is TRBV29-1 and J usage is TRBJ2-1; D gene unclear. This CDR3 has 12 residues. V lost 4 bases and J 3 bases, leaving 7 bases between the germline ends. Germline V gene data show CDR1 as SQVTM and CDR2 as ANQGSEA. The CDR3 loop is CSVAASYNEQFF. The CDR3 DNA is TGCAGCGTTGCGGCCAGCTACAATGAGCAGTTCTTC.

This chain uses TRBV2 with TRBJ1-2; TRBD1 matches 9 bases. Germline V gene lookup returns CDR1 SNHLY and CDR2 FYNNEI. After removal of 8 bases from V and 2 bases from J, the junction contained 3 bases not matched to a gene. The CDR3 is made up of 13 amino acids. The CDR3 is CASGDRANYGYTF. The CDR3 nucleotides read TGTGCCAGCGGGGACAGGGCCAACTATGGCTACACCTTC.

The CDR3 nucleotides read TGTGCCAGCAGCCAAGAGGGAGGGCCCCAGCATTTT. Amino acids: CASSQEGGPQHF. J is TRBJ1-5 and V is TRBV14, with unresolved D. The CDR3 length is 12 residues. The germline V gene has CDR1 SGHDN and CDR2 FVKESK. Deletions cut 0 bases from V and 9 bases from J, with 6 bases between.

The chain carries TRBV15 and TRBJ2-2; a possible D gene is TRBD2 (6 bases). V was cut by 0 bases and J by 2 bases, with 19 bases left in between. CDR1 is LNHNV and CDR2 is YYDKDF in the germline V gene (reference sequence). The CDR3 length is 19 residues. This CDR3 reads CATSRDGGWEELNTGELFF. The CDR3 DNA sequence: TGTGCCACCAGCAGAGATGGGGGGTGGGAGGAACTTAACACCGGGGAGCTGTTTTTT.

This rearrangement joins TRBV6-6 to TRBJ2-7; D call uncertain. Germline V gene data show CDR1 as MNHNY and CDR2 as SVGAGI (reference sequence). This CDR3 is built from 13 residues. V was cut by 2 bases and J by 5 bases, with 10 bases left in between. CDR3 amino acids: CASSYAVGHEQYF. CDR3 nucleotide sequence: TGTGCCAGCAGTTACGCGGTAGGTCACGAGCAGTACTTC.

The rearrangement joins TRBV11-2 to TRBJ2-1; D uncertain. This CDR3 region has 14 residues. Trimming cost V 4 bases and J 8 bases, with 15 bases left between them. Germline V gives CDR1 SGHAT, CDR2 FQNNGV. The CDR3 nucleotides read TGTGCCAGCAGCTCTTTGGAAGGCGGCCATGAGCAGTTCTTC. Its protein product is CASSSLEGGHEQFF.

V and J are TRBV10-2 and TRBJ1-5, with a tentative D call TRBD1 (5 bases). CDR1 is WSHSY, CDR2 SAAADI, per germline. This CDR3 comprises 17 residues. The V end was cut by 3 bases, the J end by 0 bases, with 15 bases between. The CDR3 sequence is CASSDGKGGDSNQPQHF. CDR3 in DNA: TGCGCCAGCAGTGACGGTAAGGGAGGGGATAGCAATCAGCCCCAGCATTTT.

The chain carries TRBV9 and TRBJ1-2; D unclear. In germline, CDR1 is SGDLS, CDR2 YYNGEE. V was pared by 3 bases and J by 7 bases, with 16 bases between. CDR3 length: 14 amino acids. The CDR3 DNA sequence: TGTGCCAGCAGCGCTGGAGGAAGGACGGTTGGCTACACCTTC. This translates into CASSAGGRTVGYTF.

The gene calls are TRBV18 and TRBJ2-5, with 14 positions matching TRBD2. The CDR3 spans 18 residues. Germline-derived CDR1 and CDR2 are KGHSH and LQKENI. J lost 2 bases, V lost 3 bases, and 8 bases had no gene match. The CDR3 DNA reads as TGTGCCAGCTCACCCCTGACTAGCGGGGGGGCTGGGCAAGAGACCCAGTACTTC. Its protein is CASSPLTSGGAGQETQYF. Full variable domain (missing parts from reference TRBV18 and TRBJ2-5): NAGVMQNPRHLVRRRGQEARLRCSPMKGHSHVYWYRQLPEEGLKFMVYLQKENIIDESGMPKERFSAEFPKEGPSILRIQQVVRGDSAAYFCASSPLTSGGAGQETQYFGPGTRLLVL.

V and J are TRBV10-3 and TRBJ1-4; TRBD1 agrees at 11 bases. Germline values: CDR1 ENHRY, CDR2 SYGVKD. The CDR3 totals 14 residues. The V segment lost 5 bases and the J segment 8 bases; nucleotides outside the gene matches: 4. CDR3 in amino acids: CAISRTGGEEKLFF. The CDR3, as DNA: TGTGCCATCAGTAGGACAGGGGGCGAGGAAAAACTGTTTTTT.

The rearrangement links TRBV19 to TRBJ2-7, with D tentatively TRBD1 (5 bases). The CDR3 runs to 15 residues. Germline CDR1 LNHDA, CDR2 SQIVND (reference sequence). V gave up 5 bases and J gave up 3 bases, with 17 bases separating them. CDR3 protein: CASSSGSGNLYEQYF. DNA for the CDR3: TGTGCCAGTAGTTCAGGATCAGGGAATCTCTACGAGCAGTACTTC.

The chain employs TRBV3-1 (or the pseudogene TRBV3-2) and TRBJ1-1; D is unclear. The CDR3 spans 11 residues. From germline, CDR1 is LGHDT and CDR2 YNNKEL (reference sequence). Between the trimmed V and J ends, which lost 8 bases and 10 bases, there was a span of 14 bases. This chain's CDR3 is CASAASGSAFF. As DNA, the CDR3 is TGTGCCAGCGCCGCGTCTGGCTCAGCTTTCTTT.

The chain couples TRBV11-2 to TRBJ1-2, with D possibly TRBD1 on 6 matching bases. There are 14 residues in the CDR3. Trimming stripped 4 bases from V and 1 base from J, with 10 bases between. From germline, CDR1 is SGHAT and CDR2 FQNNGV. CDR3 loop: CASSSGVNNYGYTF. CDR3 coding DNA: TGTGCCAGCAGCTCAGGGGTAAATAACTATGGCTACACCTTC.

The chain combines TRBV20-1 with TRBJ2-3; D not resolved. CDR1 is DFQATT, CDR2 SNEGSKA, per germline (reference sequence). V lost 0 bases and J 6 bases, leaving 4 bases between the germline ends. The CDR3 has 11 amino acids. CDR3 DNA: TGCAGTGCTAGAGATGTGGATACGCAGTATTTT. It encodes CSARDVDTQYF.

This clone came up once. V is TRBV7-2 and J is TRBJ1-1; D gene ambiguous. Germline V CDR1 and CDR2: SGHTA, FQGNSA. This CDR3 has 13 amino acids. Deletions cut 8 bases from V and 5 bases from J, with 15 bases between. The CDR3 bases are TGTGCCAGCGCGGAAGAAGATGGTACTGAAGCTTTCTTT. Its translation: CASAEEDGTEAFF.

J is TRBJ1-1 and V is TRBV5-5; D is uncertain. Trimming took off 0 bases at V and 0 bases at J, with 12 bases between the two ends. The CDR3 is 16 residues long. Germline lookup yields CDR1 SGHKS and CDR2 YYEKEE (reference sequence). The CDR3, as DNA: TGTGCCAGCAGCTTGGGACGGCAACTAATGAACACTGAAGCTTTCTTT. Its translation is CASSLGRQLMNTEAFF. Full variable domain (outside the CDR3, taken from reference TRBV5-5 and TRBJ1-1): DAGVTQSPTHLIKTRGQQVTLRCSPISGHKSVSWYQQVLGQGPQFIFQYYEKEERGRGNFPDRFSARQFPNYSSELNVNALLLGDSALYLCASSLGRQLMNTEAFFGQGTRLTVV.

The CDR3 coding sequence is TGTGCCAGCAGTTACCATACAGGGGAAGCTTTCTTT. The encoded protein is CASSYHTGEAFF. The V gene is TRBV27, the J gene TRBJ1-1, with TRBD1 as a possible D gene (6 bases). Trimming left V 4 bases short and J 8 bases short, with 11 bases between. Germline V lookup: CDR1 MNHEY, CDR2 SMNVEV (reference sequence). The CDR3 has 12 amino acids.

This clone was recorded only once. This chain uses TRBV28 with TRBJ1-4; 7 bases are shared with TRBD1. The CDR3 covers 16 residues. V lost 1 base, J lost 0 bases, and 2 bases stayed unmatched. Germline V gene data show CDR1 as MDHEN and CDR2 as SYDVKM. The CDR3 sequence is CASSLLGTATNEKLFF. The CDR3 region has the DNA TGTGCCAGCAGTTTATTGGGGACAGCAACTAATGAAAAACTGTTTTTT.

V gene TRBV11-3 combines with J gene TRBJ2-2, with D tentatively TRBD2 (6 bases). The V gene's germline CDR1 is SGHNT and CDR2 YENEEA. V was trimmed by 4 bases and J by 0 bases, leaving 12 bases between them. The CDR3 is 16 amino acids. CDR3 protein: CASSSAGRSNTGELFF. The CDR3 DNA is TGTGCCAGCAGCTCCGCGGGACGTTCGAACACCGGGGAGCTGTTTTTT.

A few counts support this clone. V is TRBV7-9 and J is TRBJ2-7; D tentatively reads TRBD1 or TRBD2 (5 bases each). The CDR3 runs to 15 residues. The ends were cut back, 5 bases at V and 1 base at J, with 15 bases in the middle. From germline, CDR1 is SEHNR and CDR2 FQNEAQ (reference sequence). This chain's CDR3 is CASSLGTPGSYEQYF. The CDR3 coding sequence is TGTGCCAGCAGCCTCGGGACCCCCGGGTCCTACGAGCAGTACTTC.

V is TRBV5-1 and J is TRBJ1-1; unclear D gene. Between the trimmed V and J ends, which lost 0 bases and 0 bases, there was a span of 12 bases. Germline lookup yields CDR1 SGHRS and CDR2 YFSETQ. The CDR3 loop spans 16 amino acids. This chain's CDR3 is CASSLEGSALNTEAFF. Written as DNA, the CDR3 is TGCGCCAGCAGCTTGGAGGGTTCGGCCCTGAACACTGAAGCTTTCTTT.

The genes are TRBV7-9 and TRBJ2-3, with a tentative D call TRBD1 (5 bases). The germline CDR1 and CDR2 sequences are SEHNR and FQNEAQ (reference sequence). This CDR3 contains 16 residues. The germline V and J ends were trimmed by 5 bases and 2 bases, with 17 bases remaining between them. CDR3 protein: CASSQGPTTITDTQYF. The CDR3 nucleotides are TGTGCCAGCAGCCAGGGTCCCACCACCATCACAGATACGCAGTATTTT.

The gene calls are TRBV11-3 and TRBJ2-7; 8 bases are shared with TRBD1. Losses at the gene ends were 5 bases for V and 6 bases for J; bases not matched to a gene: 9. CDR1 and CDR2 (germline): SGHNT, YENEEA. The CDR3 sequence is 14 residues long. CDR3 sequence reads: CASSQTGAGGEQYF. The CDR3 DNA follows: TGTGCCAGCAGCCAGACAGGGGCAGGAGGCGAGCAGTACTTC.

The chain uses TRBV23-1 and TRBJ1-2, with 7 bases that match TRBD1. TRBV23-1 is classed as an ORF, of uncertain function. J lost 3 bases, V lost 0 bases, and 7 bases had no gene match. CDR3 length: 16 residues. CDR3 DNA sequence: TGCGCCAGCAGTCAATCCCCGGACAGGACGTACTATGGCTACACCTTC. Its translation: CASSQSPDRTYYGYTF.

The chain uses TRBV19 and TRBJ1-4; D remains ambiguous. Trimming pared 8 bases from V and 1 base from J, leaving 17 bases between. Germline CDR1 LNHDA, CDR2 SQIVND (reference sequence). The CDR3 is 16 residues long. The CDR3 spells CASRPFSRGTNEKLFF. For the CDR3, the DNA is TGTGCCAGTCGCCCGTTCTCTCGGGGAACTAATGAAAAACTGTTTTTT. The whole variable domain, filled in from reference TRBV19 and TRBJ1-4, reads DGGITQSPKYLFRKEGQNVTLSCEQNLNHDAMYWYRQDPGQGLRLIYYSQIVNDFQKGDIAEGYSVSREKKESFPLTVTSAQKNPTAFYLCASRPFSRGTNEKLFFGSGTQLSVL.

This clone was seen a few times. This chain connects TRBV5-6 to TRBJ1-2, with D hard to call. Per germline, CDR1 SGHDT and CDR2 YYEEEE. V lost 1 base, J lost 5 bases, and 15 bases lay in between. This CDR3 spans 15 amino acids. The CDR3 reads CASSLSFYAEYGYTF. The CDR3 DNA follows: TGTGCCAGCAGCTTGTCTTTCTACGCAGAGTATGGCTACACCTTC.

This sequence joins TRBV12-5 and TRBJ1-6; 8 bases agree with TRBD1. J was trimmed by 7 bases and V by 6 bases; bases with no gene match: 8. This CDR3 spans 15 amino acids. Germline CDR1 is LGHNT and CDR2 is FRNRAP. The CDR3 sequence is CASGGGTGENSPLHF. CDR3 coding DNA: TGTGCTAGTGGGGGGGGGACAGGAGAAAATTCACCCCTCCACTTT.

The chain combines TRBV2 with TRBJ1-2; TRBD1 aligns across 8 bases. The CDR3 is 13 residues long. Trimming removed 5 bases from V and 4 bases from J; junction bases left unmatched: 3. From germline, CDR1 is SNHLY and CDR2 FYNNEI. The CDR3 sequence: CASSFGQGYGYTF. CDR3 sequence (DNA): TGTGCCAGCAGTTTCGGACAGGGCTATGGCTACACCTTC.

The chain combines TRBV6-5 with TRBJ2-2; TRBD1 matches at 7 bases. This CDR3 spans 15 amino acids. Germline-derived CDR1 and CDR2 are MNHEY and SVGAGI. V gave up 5 bases and J gave up 4 bases; unmatched junction bases: 7. The CDR3, as DNA: TGTGCCAGCAGTCGGGACAGCCCGAGCACCGGGGAGCTGTTTTTT. Encoded protein: CASSRDSPSTGELFF.